This T cell receptor (beta chain) is drawn from a study of blood T cell repertoires in COVID-19. Study context: The samples span acute and convalescent COVID-19 from the United States, Italy and Spain.

Assay: immunoSEQ multiplex PCR; the TCRdb copy retains only in-frame clones and omits some. Of approximately 160,000 clones listed, 84% are singletons. Germline CDR1 SNHLY, CDR2 FYNNEI. The CDR3 extends over 12 amino acids. V was shortened by 8 bases and J by 3 bases, with 10 bases between the two germline ends. The sequence was collected from an elderly woman with acute or convalescent COVID-19. The chain uses TRBV2 and TRBJ1-2; no firm D call. Material: peripheral blood. In DNA, the CDR3 is TGTGCCAGCGCTCGGGAGTACTATGGCTACACCTTC. It specifies CASAREYYGYTF. Filled out from reference TRBV2 and TRBJ1-2, the complete variable domain reads EPEVTQTPSHQVTQMGQEVILRCVPISNHLYFYWYRQILGQKVEFLVSFYNNEISEKSEIFDDQFSVERPDGSNFTLKIRSTKLEDSAMYFCASAREYYGYTFGSGTRLTVV.